The source of this TCR beta chain is a study of T cell clusters in autoimmune cytopenias. Findings and caveats of the study: Active autoimmune hepatitis patients had around 2.7-fold fewer exclusive TRB clusters than healthy donors.

Tens of thousands of genome equivalents of blood DNA were amplified for TRB. TRB rearrangements were amplified by touch-down multiplex PCR with mixed TRB-A/B primers. Following a re-call of the multiplex PCR reads, TCRdb has one entry per CDR3 protein and lacks DNA. The sample table sets out roughly 6,900 distinct CDR3 sequences. This clonotype shows up as medium-sized by frequency. Its antigen is not identified. The CDR3 extends over 14 amino acids. Per germline, CDR1 MNHEY and CDR2 SVGAGI. In addition, the sample was reused for a study of T cell repertoires in aging, cancer and after chemotherapy. Turning to that study: Over several months to years, re-sampled healthy donor repertoires clearly shared clones. In cancer patients, declining TCR diversity with age involved lost richness and lost evenness. The repertoire data cannot show anything about immunological memory following chemotherapy.

The clonotype originates from a human donor in good health. Specimen: peripheral blood. This chain joins TRBV6-5 and TRBJ1-6; TCRdb's assignment of TRBD1 cannot be checked, as there is no DNA. The CDR3 is CASSFQGRDSPLHF.